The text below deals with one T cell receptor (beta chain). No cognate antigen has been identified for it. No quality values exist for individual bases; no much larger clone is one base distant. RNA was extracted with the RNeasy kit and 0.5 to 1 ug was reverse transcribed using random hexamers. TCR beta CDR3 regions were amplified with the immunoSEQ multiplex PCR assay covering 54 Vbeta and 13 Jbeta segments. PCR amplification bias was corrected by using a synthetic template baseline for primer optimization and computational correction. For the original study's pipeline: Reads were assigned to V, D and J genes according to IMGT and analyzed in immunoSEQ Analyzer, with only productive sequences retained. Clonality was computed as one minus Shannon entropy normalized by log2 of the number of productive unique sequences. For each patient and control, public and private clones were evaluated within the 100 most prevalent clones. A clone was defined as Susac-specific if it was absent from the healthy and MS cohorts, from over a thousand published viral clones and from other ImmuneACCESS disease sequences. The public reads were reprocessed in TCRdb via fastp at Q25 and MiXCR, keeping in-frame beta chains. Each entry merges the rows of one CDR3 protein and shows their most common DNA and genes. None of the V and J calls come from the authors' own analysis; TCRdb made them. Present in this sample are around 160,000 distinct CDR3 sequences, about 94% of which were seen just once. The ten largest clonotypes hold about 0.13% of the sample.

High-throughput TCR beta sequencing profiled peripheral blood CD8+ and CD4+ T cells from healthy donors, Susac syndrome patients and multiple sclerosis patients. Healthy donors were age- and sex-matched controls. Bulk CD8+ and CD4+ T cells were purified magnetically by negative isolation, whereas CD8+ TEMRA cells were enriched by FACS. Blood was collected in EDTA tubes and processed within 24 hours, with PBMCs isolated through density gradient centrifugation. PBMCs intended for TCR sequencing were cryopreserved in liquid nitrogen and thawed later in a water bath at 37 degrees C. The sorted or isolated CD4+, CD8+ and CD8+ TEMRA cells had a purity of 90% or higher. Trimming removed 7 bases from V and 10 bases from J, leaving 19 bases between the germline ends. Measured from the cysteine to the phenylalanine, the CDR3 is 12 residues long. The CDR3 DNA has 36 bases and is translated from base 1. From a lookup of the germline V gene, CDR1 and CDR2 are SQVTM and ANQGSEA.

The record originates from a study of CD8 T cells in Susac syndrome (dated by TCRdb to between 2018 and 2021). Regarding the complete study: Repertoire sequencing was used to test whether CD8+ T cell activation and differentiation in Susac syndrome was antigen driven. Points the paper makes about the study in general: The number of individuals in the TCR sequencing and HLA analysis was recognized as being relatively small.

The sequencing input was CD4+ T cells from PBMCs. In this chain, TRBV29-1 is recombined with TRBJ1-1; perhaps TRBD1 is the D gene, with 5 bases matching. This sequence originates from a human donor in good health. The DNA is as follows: TGCAGCGGCCCGGGACTTACACTAGGAGCTTTCTTT. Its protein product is CSGPGLTLGAFF. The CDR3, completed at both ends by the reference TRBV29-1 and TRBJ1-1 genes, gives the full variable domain SAVISQKPSRDICQRGTSLTIQCQVDSQVTMMFWYRQQPGQSLTLIATANQGSEATYESGFVIDKFPISRPNLTFSTLTVSNMSPEDSSIYLCSGPGLTLGAFFGQGTRLTVV.